The next 21 T cell receptor beta chains were all read from a single sample in a study of Epstein–Barr virus B cells in breast cancer. Libraries were built from RNA with the SMARTer kit, covering full alpha and beta V(D)J regions. One entry per CDR3 protein, called by TCRdb with MiXCR from the 5' RACE reads. The repertoire holds over 1,500 distinct CDR3 sequences, approximately 15% seen once, with about 30% in the top ten. Their target antigens are unknown. The specimen sequenced was tumor-infiltrating lymphocytes expanded in culture. The receptors derive from a woman between 40 and 50 years old with triple-negative breast cancer.

This clonotype qualifies as medium-sized. The rearrangement links TRBV28 to TRBJ2-7; tentatively, D is TRBD2 (5 bases). CDR1 is MDHEN, CDR2 SYDVKM, per germline. The V end was cut by 6 bases, the J end by 9 bases, with 12 bases between. The CDR3 totals 11 residues. The CDR3 loop reads CASSPAGRQYF. The CDR3 coding sequence is TGTGCCAGCAGCCCTGCGGGTCGGCAGTACTTC. Full variable domain (rest looked up from reference TRBV28 and TRBJ2-7): DVKVTQSSRYLVKRTGEKVFLECVQDMDHENMFWYRQDPGLGLRLIYFSYDVKMKEKGDIPEGYSVSREKKERFSLILESASTNQTSMYLCASSPAGRQYFGPGTRLTVT.

Judged by abundance, this clonotype is medium-sized. The chain uses TRBV5-6 and TRBJ2-3; D is possibly TRBD2 (6 bases). This CDR3 is 15 amino acids long. V was cut by 0 bases and J by 1 base, with 9 bases left in between. Germline values: CDR1 SGHDT, CDR2 YYEEEE. CDR3 amino acids: CASSLDPGGTDTQYF. For the CDR3, the DNA is TGTGCCAGCAGCTTGGATCCGGGGGGCACAGATACGCAGTATTTT. Full variable domain (rest looked up from reference TRBV5-6 and TRBJ2-3): DAGVTQSPTHLIKTRGQQVTLRCSPKSGHDTVSWYQQALGQGPQFIFQYYEEEERQRGNFPDRFSGHQFPNYSSELNVNALLLGDSALYLCASSLDPGGTDTQYFGPGTRLTVL.

This clonotype showed up just a few times. The chain is built from TRBV19 and TRBJ1-1; D possibly corresponds to TRBD1 (6 bases). The CDR3 extends over 14 amino acids. The germline V gene has CDR1 LNHDA and CDR2 SQIVND (reference sequence). V lost 3 bases, J lost 4 bases, and 12 bases lay in between. CDR3 residues: CASSIAGGATEAFF. CDR3 DNA: TGTGCCAGTAGTATCGCCGGGGGGGCCACTGAAGCTTTCTTT.

This chain links TRBV3-1 with TRBJ2-1, with D hard to call. CDR1 LGHDT and CDR2 YNNKEL come from the germline V gene (reference sequence). The CDR3 is 14 residues long. Trimming removed 6 bases from V and 6 bases from J, with 15 bases in between. The CDR3 nucleotides read TGTGCCAGCAGTCTCCGGGCCCAGGCCAATGAGCAGTTCTTC. It codes for CASSLRAQANEQFF.

This clonotype was seen at least ten times. This chain links TRBV24-1 with TRBJ2-3; TRBD1 agrees at 11 bases. With 4 bases clipped from V and 5 bases from J, the junction kept 7 bases outside the gene matches. CDR1 KGHDR and CDR2 SFDVKD come from the germline V gene. The CDR3 contains 16 residues. In nucleotides, the CDR3 is TGTGCCACCAGTGACCCCGGACAGGGGGCGCGAGATACGCAGTATTTT. Encoded protein: CATSDPGQGARDTQYF.

Comments on this clonotype: With only one base between it and a far larger clone, this is likely a read error. The J gene is TRBJ2-3, the V gene TRBV4-2, with a weak D call TRBD2 (5 bases). The DNA end favors TRBJ2-1, so the J call may be wrong. CDR3 length: 16 residues. Per germline, CDR1 LGHNA and CDR2 YNFKEQ. CDR3 loop: CASSQGTGGLYNEQFF. The CDR3 DNA reads TGTGCCAGCAGCCAAGGGACTGGCGGACTCTACAATGAGCAGTTCTTC.

Judged by abundance, this clonotype is medium-sized. As DNA, the CDR3 is TGTGCCAGCAGCCGGGACAGACGGGGAAATGAAAAACTGTTTTTT. This codes for CASSRDRRGNEKLFF. This chain uses TRBV5-4 with TRBJ1-4, with 7 bases lining up with TRBD1. J lost 5 bases, V lost 4 bases, and 8 bases had no gene match. Germline CDR1 reads SGHNT; CDR2 reads YYREEE (reference sequence). The CDR3 runs 15 residues.

For this clonotype: A read error may account for a junction end that differs from germline. The chain has TRBV5-1 and TRBJ2-3, with 11 bases aligning to TRBD2. The CDR3 sequence is 15 residues long. CDR1 is SGHRS, CDR2 YFSETQ, per germline. The CDR3 region has the DNA TGCGCCAACAGCAGCGTAGCGGGGGGGCAAGCCACGCAGTATTTT. Its translation: CANSSVAGGQATQYF.

In this sample, this clonotype turned up many times. The chain joins TRBV7-2 to TRBJ2-5, with a possible D match to TRBD1 (6 bases). CDR1 is SGHTA and CDR2 is FQGNSA in the germline V gene. Trimming stripped 1 base from V and 8 bases from J, with 8 bases between. The CDR3 is 12 amino acids. CDR3 residues: CASSLGGQTQYF. The CDR3 coding sequence is TGTGCCAGCAGCTTAGGGGGGCAAACCCAGTACTTC.

The chain employs TRBV5-4 and TRBJ2-7; D may be TRBD1 (5 bases). This CDR3 has 14 amino acids. V was clipped by 0 bases and J by 1 base, with 8 bases between them. CDR1 and CDR2 from the germline V gene are SGHNT and YYREEE (reference sequence). The CDR3 is CASSLDRRSYEQYF. The CDR3 DNA follows: TGTGCCAGCAGCTTGGACAGGCGATCCTACGAGCAGTACTTC.

This clonotype is medium-sized. V gene TRBV5-1 combines with J gene TRBJ2-2; D not certain. Germline V CDR1 and CDR2: SGHRS, YFSETQ. The CDR3 spans 14 residues. The V end lost 6 bases, the J end lost 1 base, and 10 bases lay between the germline ends. CDR3 DNA: TGCGCCAGCACCTCCCACCGGAACACCGGGGAGCTGTTTTTT. Translation gives CASTSHRNTGELFF.

This clonotype was seen only once. Lacking the conserved final phenylalanine or tryptophan, this CDR3 likely reflects a read error. The chain has TRBV4-3 and TRBJ2-7; TRBD1 matches at 7 bases. CDR1 is LGHNA, CDR2 YSLEER, per germline. The V gene end was trimmed by 3 bases and the J gene end by 7 bases; junction bases not matched to a gene: 9. This CDR3 has 14 residues. The DNA of the CDR3 is TGCGCCAGCAGCCAGACCACAGGGGTGGGGGAGCAGTACCTC. This codes for CASSQTTGVGEQYL.

About this clonotype itself: A much larger clone lies one base from this, so it may be a read error. The V call is TRBV11-2, the J call TRBJ2-1, with D possibly matching TRBD2 (5 bases). The V end lost 0 bases, the J end lost 12 bases, and 15 bases lay between the germline ends. CDR3 length: 14 amino acids. Germline-derived CDR1 and CDR2 are SGHAT and FQNNGV. The CDR3 loop reads CASSLEARDPLQFF. The CDR3 coding sequence is TGTGCCAGCAGCTTAGAGGCCCGGGATCCATTGCAGTTCTTC.

This clonotype was counted a few times. This chain connects TRBV27 to TRBJ1-2, with TRBD1 matching over 11 bases. CDR1 is MNHEY and CDR2 is SMNVEV in the germline V gene (reference sequence). The CDR3 totals 13 residues. V dropped 8 bases and J dropped 3; count of bases not matched to a gene: 2. CDR3 in amino acids: CASGQGADYGYTF. The CDR3 nucleotides read TGTGCCAGCGGACAGGGGGCGGACTATGGCTACACCTTC.

V gene TRBV7-9 combines with J gene TRBJ1-2; D possibly corresponds to TRBD1 (6 bases). This CDR3 region has 16 residues. CDR1 is SEHNR and CDR2 is FQNEAQ in the germline V gene (reference sequence). Trimming left V 5 bases short and J 1 base short, with 17 bases between. DNA for the CDR3: TGTGCCAGCAGCCCCCGGACAGCCGATCTTAACTATGGCTACACCTTC. The encoded protein is CASSPRTADLNYGYTF.

Relative to its sample, this clonotype is medium-sized. The rearrangement links TRBV9 to TRBJ2-1; 9 bases are shared with TRBD1. In germline, CDR1 is SGDLS, CDR2 YYNGEE. The trim removed 4 bases at V and 6 bases at J, leaving 11 bases unmatched. The CDR3 extends over 16 amino acids. The chain's CDR3 is CASSPTTGGAINEQFF. The CDR3 region has the DNA TGTGCCAGCAGCCCAACCACAGGGGGCGCGATCAATGAGCAGTTCTTC.

Judged by abundance, this clonotype is medium-sized (0.01 to 0.1%). The J gene is TRBJ2-6, the V gene TRBV7-3, with D possibly being TRBD1 or TRBD2 (6 bases each). V was trimmed by 5 bases and J by 0 bases, leaving 14 bases between them. The CDR3 runs 17 residues. The germline V gene has CDR1 SGHTA and CDR2 FQGTGA. CDR3 protein: CASSPAGHPSGANVLTF. The CDR3 region has the DNA TGTGCCAGCAGCCCCGCGGGACACCCCTCTGGGGCCAACGTCCTGACTTTC.

This clonotype was found a few times. The rearrangement joins TRBV27 to TRBJ2-7; TRBD1 agrees at 7 bases. The CDR3 is 16 amino acids. In germline, CDR1 is MNHEY, CDR2 SMNVEV (reference sequence). The V segment lost 2 bases and the J segment 4 bases; nucleotides outside the gene matches: 11. CDR3 nucleotide sequence: TGTGCCAGCAGTTTAACCGCGGTAGGGGGCTGGTACGAGCAGTACTTC. It is translated as CASSLTAVGGWYEQYF.

This clonotype turned up a few times. The chain is built from TRBV12-3 or TRBV12-4 and TRBJ1-1, with D hard to call. This CDR3 has 15 residues. Trimming stripped 1 base from V and 3 bases from J, with 12 bases between. The CDR3 nucleotides read TGTGCCAGCAGTTTAGTGTCAGGATGGGACACTGAAGCTTTCTTT. Protein: CASSLVSGWDTEAFF.

This clonotype is classed as medium-sized. This chain joins TRBV10-3 and TRBJ2-2; D unresolved. The V and J ends lost 4 bases and 4 bases respectively, with 7 bases between them. The CDR3 runs to 13 residues. Per germline, CDR1 ENHRY and CDR2 SYGVKD. CDR3 sequence reads: CAISGSGTGELFF. The CDR3 DNA reads TGTGCCATCAGTGGGTCGGGCACCGGGGAGCTGTTTTTT.

By frequency in the sample, this clonotype is medium-sized (0.01 to 0.1%). The chain uses TRBV18 and TRBJ1-5; 7 positions agree with TRBD1. With 4 bases clipped from V and 4 bases from J, the junction kept 16 bases outside the gene matches. CDR1 KGHSH and CDR2 LQKENI come from the germline V gene. The CDR3 contains 18 residues. CDR3 coding DNA: TGTGCCAGCTCACAATGCCCCCCCGGGACAGAGCCAAATCAGCCCCAGCATTTT. This gives the protein CASSQCPPGTEPNQPQHF.